These T cell receptor beta chains were read from a single sample in a study of identical twins. TCRdb called the 5' RACE reads again in MiXCR, with one record for every CDR3 protein. The table has about 240,000 distinct CDR3 sequences, over 9.5% seen once. These same records also appear under a second study, on yellow fever vaccine responses in identical twins.

The sample comprised memory (CD45RO+) T cells sorted from blood. These receptors originate from a woman aged 18 to 35 in good health. The CDR3 runs from the conserved cysteine through the conserved F or W. The D gene is left open where the match is weak. Part of the rows lack a size; the others show once, few, many or a class for expanded clones.

V	J	D	size	length	DNA	CDR3
TRBV28	TRBJ2-7	NA	few	11	TGTGCCAGCAGGGAAGATTACGAGCAGTACTTC	CASREDYEQYF
TRBV12-3/TRBV12-4	TRBJ1-1	NA	few	13	TGTGCCAGCGGGCGGGGGGCTTCGACTGAAGCTTTCTTT	CASGRGASTEAFF
TRBV28	TRBJ2-1	NA	few	12	TGTGCCACCCGGGACTCGCCCAATGAGCAGTTCTTC	CATRDSPNEQFF
TRBV7-2	TRBJ2-3	NA	few	14	TGTGCCAGCAGCTCTCATGTGAACACAGATACGCAGTATTTT	CASSSHVNTDTQYF
TRBV28	TRBJ1-1	TRBD1	NA	15	TGTGCCAGCAGACAACGACAATTAGACAGGGAGGGCGCTTTCTTT	CASRQRQLDREGAFF
TRBV21-1	TRBJ2-1	NA	NA	13	TGTGCCAGCAGCAAAGGGTTTTACAATGAGCAGTTCTTC	CASSKGFYNEQFF
TRBV20-1	TRBJ2-3	TRBD2	few	13	TGCAGCTCGGGGACTAGCGGGGCAGATACGCAGTATTTT	CSSGTSGADTQYF
TRBV30	TRBJ2-7	NA	NA	14	TGTGCCTGGGCCAGACAGGGAGGGACCTACGAGCAGTACTTC	CAWARQGGTYEQYF
TRBV7-2	TRBJ2-5	TRBD1	NA	15	TGTGCCAGCAGCTTCGACAGGGGGTCCCAAGAGACCCAGTACTTC	CASSFDRGSQETQYF
TRBV6-2/TRBV6-3	TRBJ1-5	TRBD1	NA	18	TGTGCCAGCAGTTACTCGGGACAGGGGATGGGAAGCAATCAGCCCCAGCATTTT	CASSYSGQGMGSNQPQHF
TRBV2	TRBJ2-5	NA	few	13	TGTGCCAGCAGTGTAGTCTCCCAAGAGACCCAGTACTTC	CASSVVSQETQYF
TRBV29-1	TRBJ1-1	NA	many	14	TGCAGCGTTGAAGGTCTGAGGGTGGGCACTGAAGCTTTCTTT	CSVEGLRVGTEAFF
TRBV6-4	TRBJ2-2	NA	NA	14	TGTGCCAGCAGTGACGACGGTATCACCGGGGAGCTGTTTTTT	CASSDDGITGELFF
TRBV7-2	TRBJ2-5	TRBD1	NA	18	TGTGCCAGCAGCGCAGCCCTAGGAAGGGACAGGGGGTCGGAGACCCAGTACTTC	CASSAALGRDRGSETQYF
TRBV2	TRBJ1-1	TRBD1	NA	12	TGTGCCACGACAGGGTTCAACACTGAAGCTTTCTTT	CATTGFNTEAFF
TRBV7-2	TRBJ2-7	NA	many	14	TGTGCCAGCAGCAGGGACATCCCCTCCTACGAGCAGTACTTC	CASSRDIPSYEQYF
TRBV27	TRBJ2-7	NA	NA	13	TGTGCCAGCAGTTTAGTACCAACCTACGAGCAGTACTTC	CASSLVPTYEQYF
TRBV2	TRBJ1-6	NA	few	13	TGTGCCAGCAAGACAGCAGCTAATTCACCCCTCCACTTT	CASKTAANSPLHF
TRBV5-1	TRBJ2-3	TRBD1	many	15	TGCGCCAGCAGCTCGAACAGGGGGCTGGGAGATACGCAGTATTTT	CASSSNRGLGDTQYF
TRBV16	TRBJ1-4	NA	once	14	TGTGCCAGCAGCCAACAGGGATCAAGAGAAAAACTGTTTTTT	CASSQQGSREKLFF
TRBV7-9	TRBJ2-1	TRBD1	many	14	TGTGCCAGCAGCATAAACCCCGACAGGGAACGGCAGTTCTTC	CASSINPDRERQFF
TRBV7-9	TRBJ1-4	NA	many	15	TGTGCCAGCAGCTTCCTTTCCTCATCTAATGAAAAACTGTTTTTT	CASSFLSSSNEKLFF
TRBV20-1	TRBJ2-7	NA	NA	12	TGCAGTGCTTTCCTTTCTAGTAACGAGCAGTACTTC	CSAFLSSNEQYF
TRBV6-5	TRBJ2-7	TRBD2	many	15	TGTGCCAGCAGCTCTACTAGCGGGGGCTCCTACGAGCAGTACTTC	CASSSTSGGSYEQYF
TRBV5-6	TRBJ2-5	NA	NA	15	TGTGCCAGCAGCTTTGGCCGGTCGCTTCAAGAGACCCAGTACTTC	CASSFGRSLQETQYF
TRBV12-3/TRBV12-4	TRBJ2-5	NA	many	17	TGTGCCAGCAGTTTGGGGCAGGGAAACCCTTTCCAAGAGACCCAGTACTTC	CASSLGQGNPFQETQYF
TRBV29-1	TRBJ2-3	NA	few	15	TGCAGCGTTGAAATGTGGGGGTCTAGCACAGATACGCAGTATTTT	CSVEMWGSSTDTQYF
TRBV5-5	TRBJ2-5	TRBD1	many	13	TGTGCCAGCAGCTCCCGGGACAGAGAGACCCAGTACTTC	CASSSRDRETQYF
TRBV11-2	TRBJ2-7	NA	few	12	TGTGCCAGCAGACCCGGGATCTACGAGCAGTACTTC	CASRPGIYEQYF
TRBV14	TRBJ1-5	TRBD1	few	19	TGTGCCAGCAGCCACCGGGACAGGGGGCCTCAATATAGCAATCAGCCCCAGCATTTT	CASSHRDRGPQYSNQPQHF
TRBV6-1	TRBJ2-1	NA	few	17	TGTGCCAGCAGTGGATCTGGGGACGGGAAATCCTACAATGAGCAGTTCTTC	CASSGSGDGKSYNEQFF
TRBV20-1	TRBJ2-3	NA	NA	12	TGCAGTGCTAGAGCGGGAGATAAGACGCAGTATTTT	CSARAGDKTQYF
TRBV12-3/TRBV12-4	TRBJ2-3	TRBD2	many	15	TGTGCCAGCAAGTTACCTACTAGCGGCACAGATACGCAGTATTTT	CASKLPTSGTDTQYF
TRBV12-3/TRBV12-4	TRBJ2-3	NA	few	15	TGTGCCAGCAGTTTCTCTCAGGGAAGCACAGATACGCAGTATTTT	CASSFSQGSTDTQYF
TRBV5-1	TRBJ1-6	TRBD1	few	15	TGCGCCAGCAGCTTGGAAACAGGGGATAATTCACCCCTCCACTTT	CASSLETGDNSPLHF
TRBV12-5	TRBJ1-1	NA	NA	14	TGTGCTAGTGCCACGAACAGACAGAACACTGAAGCTTTCTTT	CASATNRQNTEAFF
TRBV29-1	TRBJ1-3	NA	many	14	TGCAGCGTTGGAGGGACGGGGGGCGTAAACACCATATATTTT	CSVGGTGGVNTIYF